This T cell receptor beta chain was profiled in a study of blood T cell repertoires in COVID-19. This clone was found once. The repertoire was sequenced with immunoSEQ multiplex PCR; TCRdb's copy has only in-frame clones and lacks some. The repertoire holds fewer than 60,000 clones, with around nine tenths as singletons. Germline V lookup: CDR1 GTSNPN, CDR2 SVGIG (reference sequence). The CDR3 runs 15 residues. V was pared by 2 bases and J by 4 bases, with 17 bases between. V is TRBV30 and J is TRBJ1-1; maybe TRBD1 (5 bases). The sample comprised peripheral blood. This receptor was obtained from a man aged 80 or over with active or convalescent COVID-19. CDR3 amino acids: CAWSNTGGGGTEAFF. CDR3 DNA sequence: TGTGCCTGGAGTAATACGGGCGGGGGGGGCACTGAAGCTTTCTTT.